The 31 T cell receptor beta chains below were found in one sample sequenced in a study of blood T cell repertoires in COVID-19. Measured with immunoSEQ multiplex PCR; TCRdb has only the in-frame clones, and not every one. The top ten clones hold under 3% of a sample with approximately 350,000 clones, less than 90% of them seen once. The specimen was PBMCs or T cells enriched from blood (not recorded which). All receptors derive from a young woman who had recovered from COVID-19.

A single count supports this clone. This sequence joins TRBV18 and TRBJ1-1, with TRBD1 matching over 9 bases. V shed 4 bases, J shed 7 bases, and the junction held 4 bases outside the gene matches. This CDR3 is 13 amino acids long. CDR1 and CDR2 from the germline V gene are KGHSH and LQKENI. The CDR3 loop is CASSLQGANEAFF. CDR3 DNA sequence: TGTGCCAGCTCACTACAGGGGGCGAATGAAGCTTTCTTT.

This clone is a singleton in its sample. V is TRBV19 and J is TRBJ1-4; D may be TRBD1 (6 bases). Germline V gene sequence: CDR1 LNHDA, CDR2 SQIVND (reference sequence). The V end lost 4 bases, the J end lost 0 bases, and 12 bases lay between the germline ends. The CDR3 loop spans 16 amino acids. CDR3 DNA: TGTGCCAGTAGTAACCGGGACACCGCAACTAATGAAAAACTGTTTTTT. Its protein is CASSNRDTATNEKLFF.

J is TRBJ2-1 and V is TRBV28; 9 positions match TRBD2. CDR1 is MDHEN, CDR2 SYDVKM, per germline. J gave up 0 bases and V 5 bases, and 2 bases lay outside the gene matches. There are 15 residues in the CDR3. The CDR3 here is CASSLSGSSYNEQFF. Written as DNA, the CDR3 is TGTGCCAGCAGTCTTAGCGGGAGCTCCTACAATGAGCAGTTCTTC.

The chain couples TRBV6-5 to TRBJ1-1; D possibly corresponds to TRBD1 (6 bases). The length of the CDR3 is 13 residues. V lost 11 bases, J lost 2 bases, and 15 bases lay in between. Germline V gene data show CDR1 as MNHEY and CDR2 as SVGAGI. The chain's CDR3 is CAGGGRGNTEAFF. The CDR3 DNA reads as TGTGCCGGGGGGGGCAGGGGCAACACTGAAGCTTTCTTT.

The gene calls are TRBV5-1 and TRBJ2-3; TRBD2 matches 11 bases. This CDR3 region has 16 residues. The germline V gene has CDR1 SGHRS and CDR2 YFSETQ. The V gene end was trimmed by 4 bases and the J gene end by 8 bases; junction bases not matched to a gene: 12. The CDR3 DNA follows: TGCGCCAGCAGCCCAGGACTAGCGGGCACCTCCGGTACGCAGTATTTT. It translates to CASSPGLAGTSGTQYF.

The chain is built from TRBV19 and TRBJ1-4, with TRBD1 matching 11 bases. The germline V gene encodes CDR1 LNHDA and CDR2 SQIVND (reference sequence). The CDR3 totals 14 residues. With 7 bases clipped from V and 8 bases from J, the junction kept 6 bases outside the gene matches. Here the CDR3 reads CASTLGQGEEKLFF. The DNA for the CDR3 is TGTGCCAGTACCTTGGGACAGGGGGAAGAAAAACTGTTTTTT.

This clone occurred a few times. The chain couples TRBV7-9 to TRBJ1-1; TRBD1 is a possible D gene (5 bases). The germline gives CDR1 SEHNR, CDR2 FQNEAQ (reference sequence). The ends were cut back, 3 bases at V and 5 bases at J, with 10 bases in the middle. The CDR3 spans 13 residues. The CDR3 region is CASSFEEGTEAFF. The CDR3 region has the DNA TGTGCCAGCAGCTTCGAGGAGGGGACTGAAGCTTTCTTT.

This chain joins TRBV11-2 and TRBJ1-1; 7 nucleotides line up with TRBD1. The CDR3 is made up of 13 amino acids. After removal of 6 bases from V and 8 bases from J, the junction contained 9 bases not matched to a gene. CDR1 SGHAT and CDR2 FQNNGV come from the germline V gene. The CDR3 here is CASRIGQVKEAFF. Here the CDR3 DNA reads TGTGCCAGCAGGATCGGACAGGTGAAAGAAGCTTTCTTT.

V gene TRBV3-1 (or the pseudogene TRBV3-2) combines with J gene TRBJ1-1, with D perhaps matching TRBD1 (5 bases). The germline CDR1 and CDR2 sequences are LGHDT and YNNKEL (reference sequence). Trimming removed 2 bases at V and 5 bases at J, with 21 bases between. The CDR3 runs 17 residues. The CDR3 is CASSQQPRADPGTEAFF. The CDR3 coding sequence is TGTGCCAGCAGCCAACAACCCAGGGCCGATCCCGGGACTGAAGCTTTCTTT.

The V and J genes are TRBV12-3 or TRBV12-4 and TRBJ2-4; 7 bases line up with TRBD1. Losses at the gene ends were 6 bases for V and 14 bases for J; bases not matched to a gene: 7. There are 11 residues in the CDR3. CDR3: CASSLGQAEYF. In DNA form, the CDR3 reads TGTGCCAGCAGCCTCGGACAGGCTGAGTACTTC.

This chain connects TRBV27 to TRBJ2-2; 13 nucleotides agree with TRBD2. V shed 1 base, J shed 2 bases, and the junction held 4 bases outside the gene matches. The CDR3 consists of 18 residues. Looked up from germline, CDR1 is MNHEY and CDR2 is SMNVEV (reference sequence). CDR3 sequence: CASSLLGTSGTNTGELFF. CDR3 nucleotides: TGTGCCAGCAGTTTATTGGGGACTAGCGGGACCAACACCGGGGAGCTGTTTTTT.

The chain joins TRBV12-3 or TRBV12-4 to TRBJ1-1, with D unresolved. CDR3 length: 11 residues. Trimming removed 6 bases at V and 7 bases at J, with 9 bases between. Here the CDR3 reads CASSRGNEAFF. For the CDR3, the DNA is TGTGCCAGCAGCCGAGGGAATGAAGCTTTCTTT.

J is TRBJ2-2 and V is TRBV5-4; D might be TRBD1 (6 bases). Germline assignment: CDR1 SGHNT and CDR2 YYREEE (reference sequence). The CDR3 length is 15 residues. Trimming shortened V by 3 bases and J by 1 base, and 10 bases separated the two germline ends. In DNA, the CDR3 is TGTGCCAGCAGCTCGCAGGGACAGAACACCGGGGAGCTGTTTTTT. Its protein product is CASSSQGQNTGELFF.

The rearrangement joins TRBV5-4 to TRBJ1-2; 10 bases match TRBD1. The V and J ends lost 6 bases and 8 bases, in that order; junction bases with no gene match: 7. CDR1 SGHNT and CDR2 YYREEE come from the germline V gene (reference sequence). The CDR3 runs to 13 residues. The CDR3 protein is CASTPGQGLGYTF. The DNA of the CDR3 is TGTGCCAGCACTCCGGGACAGGGGCTAGGCTACACCTTC.

This clone has more than one count but fewer than ten. The genes are TRBV2 and TRBJ1-2; 8 nucleotides align to TRBD1. The CDR3 is 11 amino acids. With V trimmed by 7 bases and J by 13 bases, 8 bases remained unmatched. CDR1 is SNHLY and CDR2 is FYNNEI in the germline V gene. Written as DNA, the CDR3 is TGTGCCAGCACTGGGACAGGAGAGTCCACCTTC. This encodes CASTGTGESTF.

V and J are TRBV29-1 and TRBJ2-1; tentative D call: TRBD1 (6 bases). This CDR3 is 16 amino acids long. CDR1 and CDR2 from the germline V gene are SQVTM and ANQGSEA. V was shortened by 4 bases and J by 0 bases, with 16 bases between the two germline ends. The CDR3 DNA sequence: TGCAGCGTTGGATGGGGCGACAGGATCTCCTACAATGAGCAGTTCTTC. Translating it yields CSVGWGDRISYNEQFF.

This clone was detected only a few times. J is TRBJ2-7 and V is TRBV3-1 (or the pseudogene TRBV3-2); TRBD1 agrees at 12 bases. V shed 6 bases, J shed 3 bases, and the junction held 3 bases outside the gene matches. Looked up from germline, CDR1 is LGHDT and CDR2 is YNNKEL (reference sequence). CDR3 length: 14 amino acids. The CDR3 here is CASSGTGGDYEQYF. CDR3 bases: TGTGCCAGCAGTGGGACAGGGGGCGACTACGAGCAGTACTTC.

The chain combines TRBV7-8 with TRBJ2-1; 7 bases map to TRBD1. CDR1 is SGHVS, CDR2 FQNEAQ, per germline. The CDR3 has 17 amino acids. The V and J ends lost 4 bases and 3 bases, in that order; junction bases with no gene match: 12. The CDR3 sequence: CASSSKDRAIFYNEQFF. CDR3 nucleotide sequence: TGTGCCAGCAGCTCGAAAGACAGGGCCATCTTCTACAATGAGCAGTTCTTC.

The chain uses TRBV19 and TRBJ1-2; a weak D match, TRBD1 (5 bases). The V end was cut by 3 bases, the J end by 6 bases, with 11 bases between. The CDR3 is made up of 13 amino acids. Looked up from germline, CDR1 is LNHDA and CDR2 is SQIVND (reference sequence). The CDR3 spells CASSIRTRDGYTF. CDR3 coding DNA: TGTGCCAGTAGTATTCGAACCAGGGATGGCTACACCTTC.

The CDR3 bases are TGTGCCAGCCTCGGGACTAGCGGTAGCTACGAGCAGTACTTC. Amino acids: CASLGTSGSYEQYF. This sequence joins TRBV2 and TRBJ2-7, with TRBD2 matching over 11 bases. CDR3 size: 14 residues. Looked up from germline, CDR1 is SNHLY and CDR2 is FYNNEI. J gave up 3 bases and V 8 bases, and 6 bases lay outside the gene matches.

V gene TRBV6-4 combines with J gene TRBJ2-6; no clear D gene. V was trimmed by 6 bases and J by 2 bases, leaving 8 bases between them. Germline-derived CDR1 and CDR2 are MRHNA and SNTAGT. The CDR3 length is 14 residues. CDR3 loop: CASSPSPGANVLTF. The CDR3 DNA follows: TGTGCCAGCAGCCCCAGTCCTGGGGCCAACGTCCTGACTTTC.

This sequence joins TRBV12-3 or TRBV12-4 and TRBJ2-2; the D is unclear. The CDR3 spans 13 residues. V lost 11 bases and J lost 4, with 14 bases in between. CDR3 amino acids: CALQNTVTGELFF. Here the CDR3 DNA reads TGTGCCCTACAAAACACAGTCACCGGGGAGCTGTTTTTT.

This chain connects TRBV3-1 (or the pseudogene TRBV3-2) to TRBJ2-1, with TRBD2 matching over 11 bases. Losses at the gene ends were 10 bases for V and 8 bases for J; bases not matched to a gene: 4. CDR3 length: 12 residues. Germline V CDR1 and CDR2: LGHDT, YNNKEL (reference sequence). CDR3 nucleotide sequence: TGTGCCACGACTAGCGGGATGTATGAGCAGTTCTTC. Amino acid sequence: CATTSGMYEQFF.

V usage is TRBV5-1 and J usage is TRBJ2-2, with 8 positions matching TRBD1. There are 15 residues in the CDR3. The V gene's germline CDR1 is SGHRS and CDR2 YFSETQ. With V trimmed by 0 bases and J by 5 bases, 3 bases remained unmatched. This CDR3 is CASSLVGQGTGELFF. In nucleotides, the CDR3 is TGCGCCAGCAGCTTGGTAGGACAGGGAACCGGGGAGCTGTTTTTT.

The genes are TRBV6-5 and TRBJ2-1; the match to TRBD1 covers 11 bases. CDR1 and CDR2 (germline): MNHEY, SVGAGI. V trimming: 7 bases; J trimming: 2 bases; junction bases outside the gene matches: 4. This CDR3 region has 15 residues. DNA for the CDR3: TGTGCCAGCATTCCGGGACAGGGGGCCTACAATGAGCAGTTCTTC. Protein: CASIPGQGAYNEQFF.

The V call is TRBV27, the J call TRBJ2-5; TRBD1 is a possible D gene (6 bases). This CDR3 has 14 residues. Per germline, CDR1 MNHEY and CDR2 SMNVEV (reference sequence). Trimming took off 5 bases at V and 7 bases at J, with 17 bases between the two ends. Here the CDR3 DNA reads TGTGCCAGCAGTAACAGGGCCCAGCGGATGACCCAGTACTTC. Its translation is CASSNRAQRMTQYF.

The V call is TRBV7-9, the J call TRBJ2-7, with unresolved D. The CDR3 sequence is 10 residues long. CDR1 and CDR2 from the germline V gene are SEHNR and FQNEAQ (reference sequence). V lost 8 bases and J 6 bases, leaving 8 bases between the germline ends. In nucleotides, the CDR3 is TGTGCCAGCGGAGACGGCGAGCAGTACTTC. Translation gives CASGDGEQYF.

The genes are TRBV4-1 and TRBJ1-4; 8 bases agree with TRBD1. After removal of 3 bases from V and 6 bases from J, the junction contained 6 bases not matched to a gene. The germline V gene has CDR1 MGHRA and CDR2 YSYEKL. This CDR3 contains 15 residues. The CDR3 nucleotides read TGCGCCAGCAGCCATCATGGGACAGGTGATGAAAAACTGTTTTTT. Translating it yields CASSHHGTGDEKLFF.

V and J are TRBV2 and TRBJ2-1; D gene ambiguous. CDR3 length: 13 amino acids. Trimming cost V 7 bases and J 7 bases, with 14 bases left between them. The germline V gene encodes CDR1 SNHLY and CDR2 FYNNEI. The CDR3 is CASIPEAENEQFF. The CDR3 DNA reads as TGTGCCAGCATCCCCGAGGCAGAGAATGAGCAGTTCTTC.

The chain joins TRBV9 to TRBJ1-1; TRBD1 matches at 9 bases. Trimming took 3 bases from V and 0 from J; bases not matched to a gene: 3. Germline values: CDR1 SGDLS, CDR2 YYNGEE. The CDR3 covers 15 residues. The CDR3 protein is CASSAGQGMNTEAFF. CDR3 nucleotides: TGTGCCAGCAGCGCGGGACAGGGAATGAACACTGAAGCTTTCTTT.

The V and J genes are TRBV19 and TRBJ1-3, with 8 bases lining up with TRBD1. The CDR3 contains 15 residues. The J segment lost 0 bases and the V segment lost 6 bases, leaving 4 bases of the junction unmatched. Germline CDR1 reads LNHDA; CDR2 reads SQIVND (reference sequence). The CDR3 nucleotides read TGTGCCAGTAGCAGGACAGGGATCTCTGGAAACACCATATATTTT. As protein: CASSRTGISGNTIYF.